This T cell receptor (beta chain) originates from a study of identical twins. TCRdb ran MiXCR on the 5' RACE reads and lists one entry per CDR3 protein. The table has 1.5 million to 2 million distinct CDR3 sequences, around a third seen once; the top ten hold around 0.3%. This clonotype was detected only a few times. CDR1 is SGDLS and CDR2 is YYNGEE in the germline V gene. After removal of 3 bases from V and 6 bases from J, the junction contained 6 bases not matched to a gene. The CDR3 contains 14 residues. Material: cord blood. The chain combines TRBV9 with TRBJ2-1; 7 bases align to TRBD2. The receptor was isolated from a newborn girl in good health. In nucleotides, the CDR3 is TGTGCCAGCAGCGCCGGGAGGAAGACCAATGAGCAGTTCTTC. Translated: CASSAGRKTNEQFF. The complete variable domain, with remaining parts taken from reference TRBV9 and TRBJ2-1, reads DSGVTQTPKHLITATGQRVTLRCSPRSGDLSVYWYQQSLDQGLQFLIQYYNGEERAKGNILERFSAQQFPDLHSELNLSSLELGDSALYFCASSAGRKTNEQFFGPGTRLTVL.